These 3 T cell receptor beta chains were all obtained from the same sample, sequenced in a study of cytomegalovirus exposure and HLA in healthy donors. PCR amplification relied on 60 Vbeta primers (plus 13 Jbeta primers). Libraries were prepared by immunoSEQ multiplex PCR; TCRdb keeps only in-frame clonotypes and omits some of them. In the table there are 90,000 to 140,000 clones, roughly 15% of which are singletons. Sequencing was done on a sample of PBMCs. Receptors originate from a female donor in good health and CMV-seronegative.

This clone was counted between two and nine times. The chain uses TRBV6-5 and TRBJ1-2; 9 bases agree with TRBD1. Trimming removed 6 bases from V and 2 bases from J; junction bases left unmatched: 7. CDR3 length equals 15 residues. Per the germline V gene, CDR1 is MNHEY and CDR2 is SVGAGI. The CDR3: CASSTRDRVNYGYTF. For the CDR3, the DNA is TGTGCCAGCAGCACCCGGGACAGGGTAAACTATGGCTACACCTTC.

J is TRBJ1-6 and V is TRBV2, with a weak D call TRBD1 (6 bases). Germline CDR1 is SNHLY and CDR2 is FYNNEI. Trimming pared 6 bases from V and 6 bases from J, leaving 12 bases between. This CDR3 region has 14 residues. CDR3 coding DNA: TGTGCCAGCAGCCGGACAGCCGTTAATTCACCCCTCCACTTT. It codes for CASSRTAVNSPLHF.

This clone was recorded a few times. The CDR3 bases are TGCGCCAGCAGCTCCCGACTAGCGGGGACCTACAATGAGCAGTTCTTC. Protein product: CASSSRLAGTYNEQFF. This chain connects TRBV5-1 to TRBJ2-1; 11 bases align to TRBD2. The V gene's germline CDR1 is SGHRS and CDR2 YFSETQ. The junction had 4 bases not matched to a gene; V was cut back by 3 bases and J by 2 bases. The CDR3 totals 16 residues. Together with reference TRBV5-1 and TRBJ2-1, the CDR3 gives the full variable domain: KAGVTQTPRYLIKTRGQQVTLSCSPISGHRSVSWYQQTPGQGLQFLFEYFSETQRNKGNFPGRFSGRQFSNSRSEMNVSTLELGDSALYLCASSSRLAGTYNEQFFGPGTRLTVL.